This TCR beta chain was found in a study of blood T cell repertoires in COVID-19. Study at large: From the United States, Italy and Spain came samples of acute and convalescent COVID-19.

Sequenced by immunoSEQ multiplex PCR; TCRdb stores in-frame clones only, minus some. The sample has about 360,000 clones, about 89% seen once. This clone was found a few times. This CDR3 is built from 13 residues. V dropped 8 bases and J dropped 5 bases, with 10 bases sitting between them. Per germline, CDR1 MDHEN and CDR2 SYDVKM. Cohorts were assigned according to the clinical history that participants reported. The chain joins TRBV28 to TRBJ1-6; a weak D match, TRBD1 (5 bases). Sequencing was performed on PBMCs or T cells enriched from blood (not recorded which). This sequence originates from a middle-aged man in a cohort exposed to, infected with or recovered from COVID-19 (not recorded which). The CDR3 sequence: CASRQGNNSPLHF. CDR3 nucleotides: TGTGCCAGCCGGCAGGGAAATAATTCACCCCTCCACTTT.